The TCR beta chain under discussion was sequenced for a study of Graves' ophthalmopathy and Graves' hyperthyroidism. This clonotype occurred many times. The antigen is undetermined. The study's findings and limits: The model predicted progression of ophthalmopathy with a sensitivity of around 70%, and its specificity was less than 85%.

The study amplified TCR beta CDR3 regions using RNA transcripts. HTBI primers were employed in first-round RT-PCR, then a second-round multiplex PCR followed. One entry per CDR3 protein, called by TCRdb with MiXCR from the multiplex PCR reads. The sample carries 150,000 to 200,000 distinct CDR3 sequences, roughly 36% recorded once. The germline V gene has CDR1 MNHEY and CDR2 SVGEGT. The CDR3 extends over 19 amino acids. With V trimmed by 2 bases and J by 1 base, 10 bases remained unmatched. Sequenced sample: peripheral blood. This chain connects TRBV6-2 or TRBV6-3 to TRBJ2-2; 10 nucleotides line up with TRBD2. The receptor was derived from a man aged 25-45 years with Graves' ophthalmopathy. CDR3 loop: CASSYRRVAGGLNTGELFF. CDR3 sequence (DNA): TGTGCCAGCAGTTACCGTCGAGTAGCGGGAGGCCTGAACACCGGGGAGCTGTTTTTT.